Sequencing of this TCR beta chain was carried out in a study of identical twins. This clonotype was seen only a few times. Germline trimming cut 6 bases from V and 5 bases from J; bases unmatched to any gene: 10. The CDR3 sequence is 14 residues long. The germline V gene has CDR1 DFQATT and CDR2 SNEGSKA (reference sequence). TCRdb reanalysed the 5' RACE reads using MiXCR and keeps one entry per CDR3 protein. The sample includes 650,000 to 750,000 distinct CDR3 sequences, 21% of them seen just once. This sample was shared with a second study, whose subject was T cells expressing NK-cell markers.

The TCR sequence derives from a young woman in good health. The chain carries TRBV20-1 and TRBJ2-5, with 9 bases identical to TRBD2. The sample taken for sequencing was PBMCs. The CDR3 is CSAGHGGGVETQYF. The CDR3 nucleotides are TGCAGTGCCGGCCATGGCGGGGGGGTGGAGACCCAGTACTTC.